This is a list of T cell receptor beta chains from one sample in a study of beta chain features in type 1 diabetes. Repertoires were generated with immunoSEQ multiplex PCR, while TCRdb's copy carries only in-frame clones and drops some. In the table there are 310,000 or so clones, less than 10% of which are singletons. The specimen sequenced was central memory CD4+ T cells from blood. These receptors all stem from a woman aged 18-35 years in good health. Each CDR3 is given with its conserved first and last residue. The D gene is left open where the match is weak. Not every row has a clone size; where given, it reads once, few, many or a size class.

J: TRBJ1-6
size: -
D: -
V: TRBV11-2
CDR3: CASSFNTNSPLHF
DNA: TGTGCCAGCAGCTTCAACACGAATTCACCCCTCCACTTT

J: TRBJ1-4
size: few
D: -
V: TRBV7-2
CDR3: CASSPSNEKLFF
DNA: TGTGCCAGCAGCCCGTCTAATGAAAAACTGTTTTTT

J: TRBJ2-1
size: -
D: -
V: TRBV27
CDR3: CASSLTSAVYNEQFF
DNA: TGTGCCAGCAGTTTAACATCCGCAGTTTACAATGAGCAGTTCTTC

J: TRBJ2-1
size: few
D: -
V: TRBV28
CDR3: CASRPLGEQFF
DNA: TGTGCCAGCAGACCCTTGGGGGAGCAGTTCTTC

J: TRBJ2-7
size: -
D: -
V: TRBV5-4
CDR3: CASSLAGSGSYEQYF
DNA: TGTGCCAGCAGCCTGGCGGGGTCTGGCTCCTACGAGCAGTACTTC

J: TRBJ2-2
size: few
D: -
V: TRBV4-2
CDR3: CASSLAGSGELFF
DNA: TGTGCCAGCAGCTTGGCAGGAAGCGGGGAGCTGTTTTTT

J: TRBJ1-5
size: -
D: TRBD1
V: TRBV28
CDR3: CASTLDGQGGQPQHF
DNA: TGTGCCAGCACCTTAGACGGGCAGGGGGGGCAGCCCCAGCATTTT

J: TRBJ2-5
size: -
D: -
V: TRBV2
CDR3: CASSEIGRRQETQYF
DNA: TGTGCCAGCAGTGAAATAGGGAGGCGCCAAGAGACCCAGTACTTC

J: TRBJ1-2
size: -
D: TRBD1
V: TRBV5-1
CDR3: CASSFAGTGGYGYTF
DNA: TGCGCCAGCAGCTTCGCCGGGACAGGGGGCTATGGCTACACCTTC

J: TRBJ2-1
size: -
D: TRBD2
V: TRBV11-2
CDR3: CASSISASGRGGEQFF
DNA: TGTGCCAGCAGCATTTCAGCTAGCGGGAGGGGAGGTGAGCAGTTCTTC

J: TRBJ2-5
size: few
D: -
V: TRBV7-2
CDR3: CASSGEGGTQYF
DNA: TGTGCCAGCAGCGGAGAGGGAGGGACCCAGTACTTC

J: TRBJ2-7
size: -
D: -
V: TRBV10-2
CDR3: CASSEGIYEQYF
DNA: TGCGCCAGCAGTGAGGGGATCTACGAGCAGTACTTC

J: TRBJ2-2
size: few
D: -
V: TRBV11-2
CDR3: CASSNARQGRENTGELFF
DNA: TGTGCCAGCAGCAACGCCCGCCAGGGTCGGGAAAACACCGGGGAGCTGTTTTTT

J: TRBJ2-5
size: few
D: -
V: TRBV6-5
CDR3: CASSAGLQETQYF
DNA: TGTGCCAGCAGTGCTGGGTTGCAAGAGACCCAGTACTTC